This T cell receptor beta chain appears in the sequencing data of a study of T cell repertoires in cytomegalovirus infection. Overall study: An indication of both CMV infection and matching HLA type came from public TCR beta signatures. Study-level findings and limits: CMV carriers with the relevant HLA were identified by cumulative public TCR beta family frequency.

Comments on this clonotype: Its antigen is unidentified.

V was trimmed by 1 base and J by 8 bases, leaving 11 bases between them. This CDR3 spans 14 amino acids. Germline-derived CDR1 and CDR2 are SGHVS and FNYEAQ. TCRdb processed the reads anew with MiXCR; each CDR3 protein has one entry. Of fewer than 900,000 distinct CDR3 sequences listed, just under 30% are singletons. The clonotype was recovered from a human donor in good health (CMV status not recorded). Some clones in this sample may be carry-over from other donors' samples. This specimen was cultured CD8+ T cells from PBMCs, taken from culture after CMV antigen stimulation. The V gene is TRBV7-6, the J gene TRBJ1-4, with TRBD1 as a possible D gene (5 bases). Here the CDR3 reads CASSLGGQLEKLFF. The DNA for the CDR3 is TGTGCCAGCAGCTTAGGGGGCCAGTTGGAAAAACTGTTTTTT.